This passage covers 9 T cell receptor beta chains from one sample sequenced in a study of cytomegalovirus exposure and HLA in healthy donors. It was with 60 Vbeta and 13 Jbeta primers that the PCR ran. This table comes from immunoSEQ multiplex PCR, and its TCRdb copy is limited to in-frame clones, with some not included. The table lists about 160,000 clones, about 85% of them singletons, with about 2% in the top ten. The sequenced sample was PBMCs. The receptors originated from a man between 18 and 29 years old in good health and CMV-seropositive.

Details on this clone: An end of the junction does not agree with germline; a read error may underlie this. The V and J genes are TRBV27 and TRBJ2-7; D is possibly TRBD1 (6 bases). This CDR3 contains 13 residues. Per the germline V gene, CDR1 is MNHEY and CDR2 is SMNVEV (reference sequence). The CDR3 here is CASSLSKRGGQYF. The CDR3 nucleotides are TGCGCCAGCAGTTTATCAAAAAGAGGGGGGCAGTACTTC.

This chain uses TRBV5-1 with TRBJ1-5; 8 nucleotides line up with TRBD1. Germline trimming cut 4 bases from V and 3 bases from J; bases unmatched to any gene: 3. The germline gives CDR1 SGHRS, CDR2 YFSETQ. CDR3 length equals 14 residues. The CDR3 loop is CASSTGGANQPQHF. Written as DNA, the CDR3 is TGCGCCAGCAGCACAGGGGGTGCCAATCAGCCCCAGCATTTT.

The chain has TRBV7-8 and TRBJ1-1; 9 nucleotides match TRBD1. The germline V gene has CDR1 SGHVS and CDR2 FQNEAQ. The CDR3 has 17 residues. With 5 bases clipped from V and 0 bases from J, the junction kept 10 bases outside the gene matches. CDR3 region: CASSRSLDRGLNTEAFF. CDR3 DNA: TGTGCCAGCAGCCGAAGTTTAGACAGGGGGTTGAACACTGAAGCTTTCTTT.

The DNA of the CDR3 is TGTGCCAGCTCACCCCCCGCGGATTCTGGAAACACCATATATTTT. It encodes CASSPPADSGNTIYF. The rearrangement links TRBV18 to TRBJ1-3; D remains ambiguous. The CDR3 spans 15 residues. Trimming shortened V by 3 bases and J by 1 base, and 10 bases separated the two germline ends. Germline V gene lookup returns CDR1 KGHSH and CDR2 LQKENI.

This sequence joins TRBV4-1 and TRBJ1-2; D gene ambiguous. The length of the CDR3 is 18 residues. V gave up 3 bases and J gave up 2 bases, with 22 bases separating them. Germline CDR1 reads MGHRA; CDR2 reads YSYEKL. This CDR3 is CASSHPDIYVGPNYGYTF. The CDR3 coding sequence is TGCGCCAGCAGCCACCCTGACATTTACGTCGGTCCAAACTATGGCTACACCTTC.

The rearrangement uses TRBV9 and TRBJ2-1; 7 bases map to TRBD2. V trimming: 4 bases; J trimming: 2 bases; junction bases outside the gene matches: 9. CDR1 is SGDLS and CDR2 is YYNGEE in the germline V gene. This CDR3 comprises 16 residues. For the CDR3, the DNA is TGTGCCAGCAGCCCCAGACTGAGCGGGGCCTACAATGAGCAGTTCTTC. Protein: CASSPRLSGAYNEQFF.

This rearrangement joins TRBV9 to TRBJ1-2; D is perhaps TRBD1 (5 bases). CDR3 length equals 12 residues. From germline, CDR1 is SGDLS and CDR2 YYNGEE. The V gene lost 2 bases and the J gene lost 7 bases, with 9 bases spanning the gap. This CDR3 is CASSVVGGGYTF. The CDR3 DNA reads as TGTGCCAGCAGCGTGGTCGGGGGTGGCTACACCTTC.

The J gene is TRBJ2-1, the V gene TRBV7-3, with 7 positions matching TRBD2. There are 15 residues in the CDR3. Germline V CDR1 and CDR2: SGHTA, FQGTGA. The J segment lost 7 bases and the V segment lost 5 bases, leaving 11 bases of the junction unmatched. The chain's CDR3 is CASSLGRGIRNEQFF. CDR3 DNA: TGTGCCAGCAGCCTGGGGCGGGGGATTCGAAATGAGCAGTTCTTC.

The V call is TRBV29-1, the J call TRBJ2-7, with D tentatively TRBD2 (5 bases). The V gene's germline CDR1 is SQVTM and CDR2 ANQGSEA. V lost 6 bases to trimming and J lost 5 bases, with 20 bases between them. This CDR3 is 14 amino acids long. The CDR3 loop is CSVGPRAGRHEQYF. CDR3 DNA: TGCAGCGTGGGTCCGCGGGCGGGTCGGCACGAGCAGTACTTC.